The 5 T cell receptor beta chains in this list originate from one sample, sequenced in a study of cytotoxic CD8 clonotypes in ibrutinib-treated CLL. Profiled with immunoSEQ multiplex PCR; TCRdb holds only in-frame clones, not every one. Of about 120,000 clones listed, approximately 56% are singletons. Sequenced here: PBMCs, sampled after 24 months of ibrutinib treatment. All receptors come from a human donor with chronic lymphocytic leukemia.

The gene calls are TRBV19 and TRBJ1-4; 10 positions match TRBD1. The length of the CDR3 is 16 residues. Germline V gene sequence: CDR1 LNHDA, CDR2 SQIVND (reference sequence). V shed 5 bases and J 0 bases; nucleotides not matched to a gene: 3. Here the CDR3 reads CASSWTGGTTNEKLFF. DNA of the CDR3: TGTGCCAGTAGTTGGACAGGGGGGACAACTAATGAAAAACTGTTTTTT.

The V gene is TRBV18, the J gene TRBJ2-5; a weak D match, TRBD2 (6 bases). Trimming shortened V by 6 bases and J by 0 bases, and 17 bases separated the two germline ends. Germline V CDR1 and CDR2: KGHSH, LQKENI. The CDR3 runs to 16 residues. CDR3 bases: TGTGCCAGCTCGTCCGGGACTGGGACGTACCAAGAGACCCAGTACTTC. Translating it yields CASSSGTGTYQETQYF.

This clone was seen more than once but under ten times. The genes are TRBV30 and TRBJ2-7; 8 bases fit TRBD1. The germline CDR1 and CDR2 sequences are GTSNPN and SVGIG (reference sequence). V was pared by 2 bases and J by 3 bases, with 6 bases of the junction left unmatched. The CDR3 has 14 amino acids. DNA for the CDR3: TGTGCCTGGAGTACTACAGGGGGATTCTACGAGCAGTACTTC. It yields the protein CAWSTTGGFYEQYF.

The chain carries TRBV5-6 and TRBJ2-3; possible D gene TRBD1, 6 bases. V was pared by 4 bases and J by 2 bases, with 8 bases between. In germline, CDR1 is SGHDT, CDR2 YYEEEE. This CDR3 region has 13 residues. The CDR3 loop reads CASSRDTTDTQYF. The CDR3 coding sequence is TGTGCCAGCAGCCGGGACACCACAGATACGCAGTATTTT.

The chain links TRBV6-5 to TRBJ1-1; D unresolved. This CDR3 contains 15 residues. Germline CDR1 MNHEY, CDR2 SVGAGI. With 0 bases removed from V and 2 bases from J, the gap between germline ends came to 10 bases. For the CDR3, the DNA is TGTGCCAGCAGTTACTCGAGACTGACCAACACTGAAGCTTTCTTT. It is translated as CASSYSRLTNTEAFF.